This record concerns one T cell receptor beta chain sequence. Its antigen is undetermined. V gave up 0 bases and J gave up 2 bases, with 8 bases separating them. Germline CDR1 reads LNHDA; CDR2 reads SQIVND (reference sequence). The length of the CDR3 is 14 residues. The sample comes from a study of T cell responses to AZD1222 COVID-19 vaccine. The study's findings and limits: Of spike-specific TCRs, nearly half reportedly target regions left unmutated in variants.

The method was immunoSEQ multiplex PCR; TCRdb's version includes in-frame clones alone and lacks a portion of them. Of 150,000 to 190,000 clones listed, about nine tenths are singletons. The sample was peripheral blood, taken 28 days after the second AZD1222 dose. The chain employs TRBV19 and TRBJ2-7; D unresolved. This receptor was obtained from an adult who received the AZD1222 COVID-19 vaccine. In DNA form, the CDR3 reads TGTGCCAGTAGTATAGATAAAGGGCCCTACGAGCAGTACTTC. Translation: CASSIDKGPYEQYF.